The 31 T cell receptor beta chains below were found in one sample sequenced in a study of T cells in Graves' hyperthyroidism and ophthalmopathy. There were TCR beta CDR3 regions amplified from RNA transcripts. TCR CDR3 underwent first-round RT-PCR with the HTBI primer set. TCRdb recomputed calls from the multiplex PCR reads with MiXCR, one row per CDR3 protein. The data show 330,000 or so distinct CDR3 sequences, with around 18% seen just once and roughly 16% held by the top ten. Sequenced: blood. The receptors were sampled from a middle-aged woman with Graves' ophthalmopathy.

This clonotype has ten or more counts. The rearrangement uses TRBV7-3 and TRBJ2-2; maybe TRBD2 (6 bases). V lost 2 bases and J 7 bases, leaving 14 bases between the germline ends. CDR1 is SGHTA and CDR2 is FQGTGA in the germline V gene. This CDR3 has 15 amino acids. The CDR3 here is CASSLAGWRGGELFF. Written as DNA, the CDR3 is TGTGCCAGCAGCTTAGCGGGATGGCGGGGCGGGGAGCTGTTTTTT.

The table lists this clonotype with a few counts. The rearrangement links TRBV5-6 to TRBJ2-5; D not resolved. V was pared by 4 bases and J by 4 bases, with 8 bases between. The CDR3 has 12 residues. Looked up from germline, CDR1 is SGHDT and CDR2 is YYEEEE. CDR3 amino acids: CASSRLSETQYF. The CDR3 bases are TGTGCCAGCAGCCGGCTCTCAGAGACCCAGTACTTC.

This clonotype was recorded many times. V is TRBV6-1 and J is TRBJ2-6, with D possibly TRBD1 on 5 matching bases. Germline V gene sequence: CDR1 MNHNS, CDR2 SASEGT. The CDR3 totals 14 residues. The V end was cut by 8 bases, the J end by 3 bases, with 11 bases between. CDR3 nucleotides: TGTGCCAGCGAAGGGGTATATGGGGCCAACGTCCTGACTTTC. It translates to CASEGVYGANVLTF.

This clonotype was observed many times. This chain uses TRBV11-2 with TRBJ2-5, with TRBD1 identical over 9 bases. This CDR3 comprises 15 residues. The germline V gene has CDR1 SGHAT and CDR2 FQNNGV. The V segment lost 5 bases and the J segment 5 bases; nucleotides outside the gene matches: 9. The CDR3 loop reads CASSQRDRVRETQYF. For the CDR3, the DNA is TGTGCCAGCAGCCAACGGGACAGGGTTAGGGAGACCCAGTACTTC.

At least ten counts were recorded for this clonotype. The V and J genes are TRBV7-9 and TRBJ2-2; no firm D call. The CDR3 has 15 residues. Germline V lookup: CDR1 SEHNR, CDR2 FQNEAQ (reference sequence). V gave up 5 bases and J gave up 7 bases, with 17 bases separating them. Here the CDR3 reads CASSRRWEKGGELFF. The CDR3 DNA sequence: TGTGCCAGCAGCCGGCGGTGGGAAAAAGGCGGGGAGCTGTTTTTT. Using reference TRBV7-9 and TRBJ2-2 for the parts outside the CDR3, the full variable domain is DTGVSQNPRHKITKRGQNVTFRCDPISEHNRLYWYRQTLGQGPEFLTYFQNEAQLEKSRLLSDRFSAERPKGSFSTLEIQRTEQGDSAMYLCASSRRWEKGGELFFGEGSRLTVL.

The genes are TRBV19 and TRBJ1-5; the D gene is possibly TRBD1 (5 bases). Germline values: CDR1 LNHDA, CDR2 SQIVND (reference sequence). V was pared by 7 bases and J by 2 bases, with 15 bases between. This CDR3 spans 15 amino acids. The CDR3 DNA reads TGTGCCAGTAACCCGCAGGGATTTGGCAATCAGCCCCAGCATTTT. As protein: CASNPQGFGNQPQHF.

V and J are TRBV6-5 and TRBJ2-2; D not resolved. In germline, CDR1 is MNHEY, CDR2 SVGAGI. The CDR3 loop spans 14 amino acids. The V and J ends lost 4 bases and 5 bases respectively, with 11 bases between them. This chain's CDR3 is CASSSHRFTGELFF. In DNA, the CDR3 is TGTGCCAGCAGTTCCCACCGGTTTACCGGGGAGCTGTTTTTT.

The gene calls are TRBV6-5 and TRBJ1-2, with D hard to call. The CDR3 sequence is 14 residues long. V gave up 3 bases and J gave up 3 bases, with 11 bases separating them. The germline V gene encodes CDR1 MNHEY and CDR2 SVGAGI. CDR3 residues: CASSYDGSYYGYTF. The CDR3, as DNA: TGTGCCAGCAGTTATGATGGATCCTACTATGGCTACACCTTC.

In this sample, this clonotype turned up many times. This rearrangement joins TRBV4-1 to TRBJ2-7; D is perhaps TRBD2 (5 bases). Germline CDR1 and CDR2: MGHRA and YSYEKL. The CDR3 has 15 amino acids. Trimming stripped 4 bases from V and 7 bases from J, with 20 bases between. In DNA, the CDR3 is TGCGCCAGCAGCCCCAGTGGGGTCGGCAGAGGGGAGCAGTACTTC. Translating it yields CASSPSGVGRGEQYF.

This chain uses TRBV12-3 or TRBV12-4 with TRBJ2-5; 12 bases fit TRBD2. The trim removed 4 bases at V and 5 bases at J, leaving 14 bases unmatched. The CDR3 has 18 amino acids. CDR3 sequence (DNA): TGTGCCAGCAGTTCCTCTAGCGGGGGGGCCCGAATTCGGGAGACCCAGTACTTC. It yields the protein CASSSSSGGARIRETQYF.

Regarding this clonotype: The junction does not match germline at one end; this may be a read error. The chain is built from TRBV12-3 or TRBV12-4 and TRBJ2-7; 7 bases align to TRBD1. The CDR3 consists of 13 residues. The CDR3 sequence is CASGLQGIDEQSF. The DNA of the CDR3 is TGTGCCAGCGGTCTACAGGGGATCGACGAGCAGTCCTTC.

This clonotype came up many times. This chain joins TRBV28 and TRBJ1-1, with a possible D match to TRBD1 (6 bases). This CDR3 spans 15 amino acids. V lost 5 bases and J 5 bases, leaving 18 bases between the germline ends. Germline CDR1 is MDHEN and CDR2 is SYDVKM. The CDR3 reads CASSLPQTGFTEAFF. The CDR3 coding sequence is TGTGCCAGCAGTCTCCCACAAACAGGGTTTACTGAAGCTTTCTTT.

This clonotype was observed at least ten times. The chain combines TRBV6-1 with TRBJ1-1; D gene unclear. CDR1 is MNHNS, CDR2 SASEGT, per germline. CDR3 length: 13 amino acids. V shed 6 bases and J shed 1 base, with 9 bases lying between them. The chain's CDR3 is CASSLSQNTEAFF. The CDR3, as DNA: TGTGCCAGCAGCCTAAGCCAGAACACTGAAGCTTTCTTT.

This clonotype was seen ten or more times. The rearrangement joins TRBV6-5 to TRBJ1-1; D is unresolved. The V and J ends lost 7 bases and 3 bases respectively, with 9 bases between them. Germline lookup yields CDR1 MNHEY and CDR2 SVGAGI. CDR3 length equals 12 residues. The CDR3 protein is CASTGYYTEAFF. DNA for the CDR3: TGTGCCAGCACCGGCTACTACACTGAAGCTTTCTTT.

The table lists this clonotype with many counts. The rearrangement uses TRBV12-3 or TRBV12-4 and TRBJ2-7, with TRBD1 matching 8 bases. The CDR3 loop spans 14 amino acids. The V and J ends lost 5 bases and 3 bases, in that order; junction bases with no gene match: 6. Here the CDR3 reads CASSTTGGIYEQYF. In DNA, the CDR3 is TGTGCCAGCAGTACCACAGGGGGTATCTACGAGCAGTACTTC.

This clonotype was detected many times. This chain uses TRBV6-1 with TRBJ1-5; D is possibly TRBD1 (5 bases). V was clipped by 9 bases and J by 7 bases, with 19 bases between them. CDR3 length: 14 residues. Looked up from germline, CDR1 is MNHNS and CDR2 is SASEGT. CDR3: CASTPDSLLQPQHF. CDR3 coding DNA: TGTGCCAGTACCCCTGACAGCCTATTACAGCCCCAGCATTTT.

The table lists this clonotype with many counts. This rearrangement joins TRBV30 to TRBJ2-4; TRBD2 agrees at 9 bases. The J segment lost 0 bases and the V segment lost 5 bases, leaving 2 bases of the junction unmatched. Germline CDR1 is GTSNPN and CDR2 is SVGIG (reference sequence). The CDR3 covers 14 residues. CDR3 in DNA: TGTGCCTGGGCGGGAGGGTTAGCCAAAAACATTCAGTACTTC. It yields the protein CAWAGGLAKNIQYF.

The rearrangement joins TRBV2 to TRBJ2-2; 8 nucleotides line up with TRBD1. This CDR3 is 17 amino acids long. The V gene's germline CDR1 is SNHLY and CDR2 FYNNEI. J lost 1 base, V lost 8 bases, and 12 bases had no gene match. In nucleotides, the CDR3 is TGTGCCAGCCTCCCCCCCTTTGGGACAGGGAACACCGGGGAGCTGTTTTTT. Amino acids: CASLPPFGTGNTGELFF.

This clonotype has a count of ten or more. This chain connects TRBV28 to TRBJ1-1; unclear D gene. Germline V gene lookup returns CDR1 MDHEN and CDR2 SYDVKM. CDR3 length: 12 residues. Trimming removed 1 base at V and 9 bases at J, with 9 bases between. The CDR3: CASSLSSRKAFF. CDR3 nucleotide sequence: TGTGCCAGCAGTTTATCCAGCCGAAAAGCTTTCTTT.

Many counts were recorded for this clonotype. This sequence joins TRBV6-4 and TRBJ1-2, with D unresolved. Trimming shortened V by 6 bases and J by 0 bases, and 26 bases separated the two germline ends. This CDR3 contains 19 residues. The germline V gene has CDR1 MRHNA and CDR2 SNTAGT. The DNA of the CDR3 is TGTGCCAGCAGGCGAACGGGTCGGTATCGAGGGAATACTAACTATGGCTACACCTTC. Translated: CASRRTGRYRGNTNYGYTF.

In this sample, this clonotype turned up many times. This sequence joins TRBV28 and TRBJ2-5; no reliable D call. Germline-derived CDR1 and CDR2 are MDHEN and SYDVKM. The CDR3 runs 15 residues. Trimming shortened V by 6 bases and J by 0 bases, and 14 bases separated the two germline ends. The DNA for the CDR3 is TGTGCCAGCAGCCCCCTCCTTTTGTACCAAGAGACCCAGTACTTC. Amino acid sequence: CASSPLLLYQETQYF.

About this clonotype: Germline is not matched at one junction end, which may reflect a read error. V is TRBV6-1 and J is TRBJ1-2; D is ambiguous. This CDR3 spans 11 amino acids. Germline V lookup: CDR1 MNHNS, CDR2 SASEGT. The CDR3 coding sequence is TGTGCCATCAATGAGAACTATGGCTACAGCTTC. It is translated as CAINENYGYSF.

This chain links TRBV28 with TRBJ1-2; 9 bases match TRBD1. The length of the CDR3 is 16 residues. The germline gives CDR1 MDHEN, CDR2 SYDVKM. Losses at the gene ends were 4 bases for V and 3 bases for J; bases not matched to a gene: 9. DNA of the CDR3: TGTGCCAGCAGTTCCACCCCGGGACAGGGAGACTATGGCTACACCTTC. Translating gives CASSSTPGQGDYGYTF.

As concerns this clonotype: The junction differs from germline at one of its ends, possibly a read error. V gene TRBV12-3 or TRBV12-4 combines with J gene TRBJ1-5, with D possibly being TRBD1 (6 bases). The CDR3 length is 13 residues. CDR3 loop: CASTRGGNQPQPF. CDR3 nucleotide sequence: TGTGCCAGCACCCGCGGGGGCAATCAGCCCCAGCCTTTT.

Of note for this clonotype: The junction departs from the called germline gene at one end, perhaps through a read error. CDR3 loop: CATSEPGPTFHIYEQYF. The CDR3 region has the DNA TGTGCCACCAGTGAACCGGGACCGACTTTTCACATCTACGAGCAGTACTTC. This rearrangement joins TRBV27 to TRBJ2-7; perhaps D is TRBD1 or TRBD2 (5 bases each). CDR3 length equals 17 residues. Germline V lookup: CDR1 MNHEY, CDR2 SMNVEV (reference sequence).

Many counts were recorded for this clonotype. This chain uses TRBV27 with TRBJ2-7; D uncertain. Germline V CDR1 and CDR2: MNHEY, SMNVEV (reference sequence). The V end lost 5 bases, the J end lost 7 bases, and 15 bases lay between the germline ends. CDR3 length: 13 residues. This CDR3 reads CASSPDRFVEQYF. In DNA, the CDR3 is TGTGCCAGCAGTCCCGACCGTTTCGTAGAGCAGTACTTC.

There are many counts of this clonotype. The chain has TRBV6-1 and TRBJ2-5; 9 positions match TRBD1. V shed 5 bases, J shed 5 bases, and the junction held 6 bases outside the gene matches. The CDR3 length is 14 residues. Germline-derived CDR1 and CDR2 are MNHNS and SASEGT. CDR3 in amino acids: CASSPGTGLETQYF. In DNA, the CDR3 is TGTGCCAGCAGTCCCGGGACAGGGTTGGAGACCCAGTACTTC.

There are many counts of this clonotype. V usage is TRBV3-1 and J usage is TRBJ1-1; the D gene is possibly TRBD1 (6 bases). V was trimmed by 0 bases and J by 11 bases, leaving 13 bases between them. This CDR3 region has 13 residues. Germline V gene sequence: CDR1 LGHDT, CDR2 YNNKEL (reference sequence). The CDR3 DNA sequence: TGTGCCAGCAGCCAAGATAAGGGTAGGGGGGCTTTCTTT. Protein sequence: CASSQDKGRGAFF. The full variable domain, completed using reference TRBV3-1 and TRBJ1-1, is DTAVSQTPKYLVTQMGNDKSIKCEQNLGHDTMYWYKQDSKKFLKIMFSYNNKELIINETVPNRFSPKSPDKAHLNLHINSLELGDSAVYFCASSQDKGRGAFFGQGTRLTVV.

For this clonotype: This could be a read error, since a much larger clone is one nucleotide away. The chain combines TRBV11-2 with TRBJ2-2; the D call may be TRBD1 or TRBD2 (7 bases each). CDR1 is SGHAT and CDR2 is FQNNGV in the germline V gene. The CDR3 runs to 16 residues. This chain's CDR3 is CAISPPQTGRGGELFF. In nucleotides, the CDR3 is TGTGCCATCAGCCCTCCCCAGACAGGGAGGGGCGGGGAGCTGTTTTTT.

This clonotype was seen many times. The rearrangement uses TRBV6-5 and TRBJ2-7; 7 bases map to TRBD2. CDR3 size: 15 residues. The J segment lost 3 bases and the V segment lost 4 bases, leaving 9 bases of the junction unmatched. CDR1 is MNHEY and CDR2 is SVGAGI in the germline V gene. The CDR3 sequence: CASSSRLAEDYEQYF. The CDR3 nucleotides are TGTGCCAGCAGTTCTCGGCTAGCGGAAGACTACGAGCAGTACTTC.

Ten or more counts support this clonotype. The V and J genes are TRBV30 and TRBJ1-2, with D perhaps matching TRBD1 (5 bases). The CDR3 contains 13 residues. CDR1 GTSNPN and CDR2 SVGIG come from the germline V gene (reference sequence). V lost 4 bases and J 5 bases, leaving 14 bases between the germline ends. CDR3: CAWTSVGGYGYTF. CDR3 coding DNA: TGTGCCTGGACCTCAGTCGGGGGATATGGCTACACCTTC.